Listed here is a single T cell receptor beta chain. Its antigen remains unknown. Germline V gene data show CDR1 as SGHRS and CDR2 as YFSETQ. Trimming removed 1 base at V and 2 bases at J, with 27 bases between. This CDR3 is 21 amino acids long. Healthy and HIV-negative, the adult donors had no recent acute infections or vaccinations. CD4+ cells yielded CD45RA+ naive and CD45RA-negative memory subsets. This record comes from a study of shared clonotypes between healthy human individuals. The assay was carried out at the deep level. Only in-frame clones appear in the TCRdb table, and some are missing; sequencing was by immunoSEQ multiplex PCR. The sample contains 2.3 million or so clones, roughly 93% of which appear only once. Broader study findings: The diversity represented, both genetic and in exposure history, was limited by few donors.

The specimen was naive CD4+ T cells from PBMCs. Subset reported: CD45RA+ positively selected. The rearrangement uses TRBV5-1 and TRBJ2-2; D may be TRBD1 or TRBD2 (8 bases each). This receptor was taken from a man aged 18-30 years in good health. Some clones in this sample may be carry-over from other donors' samples. The CDR3 bases are TGCGCCAGCAGCTTGCCGGACAGGGTAGTTCGGGAGGGAACAAACACCGGGGAGCTGTTTTTT. Translating it yields CASSLPDRVVREGTNTGELFF.